This entry lists 8 T cell receptor beta chains sequenced from one sample in a study of cytomegalovirus exposure and HLA in healthy donors. Primers: 60 Vbeta forward and 13 Jbeta reverse. Measured with immunoSEQ multiplex PCR; TCRdb has only the in-frame clones, and not every one. This table holds fewer than 150,000 clones, 70% found once. The sequencing input was PBMCs. The receptors were gathered from a woman aged 25 to 39 in good health and CMV-seronegative.

The chain's CDR3 is CASSLTGTGLSGANVLTF. CDR3 DNA sequence: TGTGCCAGCAGTCTCACCGGGACAGGGCTGTCTGGGGCCAACGTCCTGACTTTC. The gene calls are TRBV28 and TRBJ2-6, with 9 positions matching TRBD1. The CDR3 consists of 18 residues. CDR1 and CDR2 from the germline V gene are MDHEN and SYDVKM. V was pared by 5 bases and J by 1 base, with 9 bases of the junction left unmatched.

This clone was seen a few times. V is TRBV6-5 and J is TRBJ2-3, with a tentative D call TRBD2 (5 bases). Germline V CDR1 and CDR2: MNHEY, SVGAGI. V lost 2 bases and J lost 8, with 5 bases in between. The CDR3 runs to 11 residues. CDR3 sequence (DNA): TGTGCCAGCAGTTACGAGGGTACGCAGTATTTT. It encodes CASSYEGTQYF.

The V call is TRBV6-1, the J call TRBJ1-1; D unclear. Germline V gives CDR1 MNHNS, CDR2 SASEGT. V was pared by 8 bases and J by 2 bases, with 15 bases between. This CDR3 comprises 14 residues. CDR3: CASLPDTVNTEAFF. CDR3 sequence (DNA): TGTGCCAGCCTCCCAGACACGGTCAACACTGAAGCTTTCTTT.

The chain joins TRBV11-1 to TRBJ1-1, with 7 positions matching TRBD1. CDR3 length: 16 amino acids. Per germline, CDR1 SGHAT and CDR2 FQDESV (reference sequence). Germline trimming cut 8 bases from V and 1 base from J; bases unmatched to any gene: 13. CDR3 coding DNA: TGTGCCAGCGCCAGTCGCCTAGGGGGCGGGAACACTGAAGCTTTCTTT. Its translation: CASASRLGGGNTEAFF.

This clone turned up a few times. J is TRBJ1-6 and V is TRBV28; D remains ambiguous. In germline, CDR1 is MDHEN, CDR2 SYDVKM. V gave up 6 bases and J gave up 7 bases, with 7 bases separating them. The CDR3 covers 12 residues. For the CDR3, the DNA is TGTGCCAGCAGGGACTACAATTCACCCCTCCACTTT. Its translation: CASRDYNSPLHF.

The table lists this clone with a few counts. This chain joins TRBV9 and TRBJ1-5, with D possibly matching TRBD1 (5 bases). The V end lost 3 bases, the J end lost 5 bases, and 12 bases lay between the germline ends. Germline CDR1 and CDR2: SGDLS and YYNGEE. This CDR3 has 14 amino acids. In DNA, the CDR3 is TGTGCCAGCAGCGAATACGGCAGGGATCAGCCCCAGCATTTT. Translated, it gives CASSEYGRDQPQHF.

This chain joins TRBV30 and TRBJ1-5; no clear D. The CDR3 covers 13 residues. V lost 3 bases and J 0 bases, leaving 6 bases between the germline ends. Germline assignment: CDR1 GTSNPN and CDR2 SVGIG (reference sequence). Here the CDR3 DNA reads TGTGCCTGGAGCGCTAATAGCAATCAGCCCCAGCATTTT. This sequence encodes CAWSANSNQPQHF.

This clone has just a few counts. The chain recombines TRBV9 with TRBJ1-2, with TRBD1 matching 7 bases. The CDR3 covers 17 residues. Germline CDR1 and CDR2: SGDLS and YYNGEE. V was clipped by 4 bases and J by 5 bases; unmatched bases: 17. CDR3 region: CASSSHNLGAGGYGYTF. CDR3 DNA sequence: TGTGCCAGCAGCTCACATAACCTAGGGGCAGGGGGGTATGGCTACACCTTC.